This TCR beta chain was sequenced in a study of response to subunit inactivated influenza vaccine. Whole-study findings and limits: Every seasonal influenza vaccination brings in few new T cells, the authors suggested.

This CDR3 is 15 amino acids long. Germline trimming cut 8 bases from V and 1 base from J; bases unmatched to any gene: 8. CDR1 SEHNR and CDR2 FQNEAQ come from the germline V gene (reference sequence). A remark on this clonotype: Its antigen is not known.

One entry per CDR3 protein results from TCRdb running MiXCR on the RT-PCR reads. Counted here are approximately 700,000 distinct CDR3 sequences, 15% to 18% occurring once; the ten biggest clones make up around a tenth. The source of this sequence is a man aged 50 or older who received an inactivated influenza vaccine. The sample consisted of PBMCs from blood, taken about 12 days after vaccination. The chain recombines TRBV7-9 with TRBJ2-3; TRBD2 aligns across 8 bases. The CDR3 sequence: CASFSWRGGTDTQYF. CDR3 nucleotide sequence: TGTGCCAGCTTTTCCTGGCGGGGGGGCACAGATACGCAGTATTTT.